These 26 T cell receptor beta chains were sequenced from one sample in a study of T cells in Graves' hyperthyroidism and ophthalmopathy. The investigators amplified TCR beta CDR3 regions from RNA transcripts. The HTBI primer set served for first-round RT-PCR of the TCR CDR3. A single record per CDR3 protein comes from TCRdb applying MiXCR to the multiplex PCR reads. The sample contains 500,000 to 600,000 distinct CDR3 sequences, around 50% of which appear only once. The sample taken for sequencing was peripheral blood or thyroid tissue (not recorded which). These receptors all stem from an adult woman with Graves' disease, either hyperthyroidism or ophthalmopathy (not recorded which).

The chain combines TRBV14 with TRBJ2-2, with unresolved D. Germline V lookup: CDR1 SGHDN, CDR2 FVKESK. The V end was cut by 3 bases, the J end by 3 bases, with 5 bases between. CDR3 length: 13 amino acids. CDR3 bases: TGTGCCAGCAGCCAGATATACACCGGGGAGCTGTTTTTT. This translates into CASSQIYTGELFF.

The rearrangement links TRBV19 to TRBJ2-6; 7 bases are shared with TRBD2. The CDR3 totals 15 residues. V shed 7 bases and J 2 bases; nucleotides not matched to a gene: 5. The germline V gene has CDR1 LNHDA and CDR2 SQIVND (reference sequence). The CDR3 nucleotides read TGTGCCAGTACCCTGGGAGGGGCTGGGGCCAACGTCCTGACTTTC. Its protein product is CASTLGGAGANVLTF.

The chain has TRBV7-3 and TRBJ2-5; the D gene is possibly TRBD2 (5 bases). The CDR3 loop spans 13 amino acids. CDR1 and CDR2 (germline): SGHTA, FQGTGA. V gave up 7 bases and J gave up 3 bases, with 12 bases separating them. This CDR3 is CASNRGDEETQYF. Written as DNA, the CDR3 is TGTGCCAGCAATCGGGGAGACGAAGAGACCCAGTACTTC. The entire variable domain, with the rest obtained from reference TRBV7-3 and TRBJ2-5, is as follows: GAGVSQTPSNKVTEKGKYVELRCDPISGHTALYWYRQSLGQGPEFLIYFQGTGAADDSGLPNDRFFAVRPEGSVSTLKIQRTERGDSAVYLCASNRGDEETQYFGPGTRLLVL.

This clonotype is a singleton in its sample. The CDR3, as DNA: TGTGCCACCAGCAGAGCCGGGACAGGGCCCGAGCAGTACTTC. Its translation: CATSRAGTGPEQYF. The chain uses TRBV15 and TRBJ2-7, with 9 positions matching TRBD1. The CDR3 has 14 amino acids. Per germline, CDR1 LNHNV and CDR2 YYDKDF (reference sequence). The V and J ends lost 1 base and 6 bases, in that order; junction bases with no gene match: 4. Variable domain in full (rest from reference TRBV15 and TRBJ2-7): DAMVIQNPRYQVTQFGKPVTLSCSQTLNHNVMYWYQQKSSQAPKLLFHYYDKDFNNEADTPDNFQSRRPNTSFCFLDIRSPGLGDTAMYLCATSRAGTGPEQYFGPGTRLTVT.

Many counts were recorded for this clonotype. This chain links TRBV29-1 with TRBJ2-3; 10 nucleotides agree with TRBD1. Germline V gene data show CDR1 as SQVTM and CDR2 as ANQGSEA. J was trimmed by 3 bases and V by 6 bases; bases with no gene match: 9. The CDR3 sequence is 15 residues long. CDR3 in DNA: TGCAGCGTCAAGACAGGGGGCGTATCGACAGATACGCAGTATTTT. Translated, it gives CSVKTGGVSTDTQYF.

The chain is built from TRBV29-1 and TRBJ1-2, with D unresolved. The CDR3 sequence is 11 residues long. Germline loops: CDR1 SQVTM, CDR2 ANQGSEA. The ends were cut back, 4 bases at V and 2 bases at J, with 5 bases in the middle. CDR3 DNA sequence: TGCAGCGTTGGACGGAACTATGGCTACACCTTC. This translates into CSVGRNYGYTF.

This chain joins TRBV12-3 or TRBV12-4 and TRBJ1-5; D call uncertain. CDR3 length equals 15 residues. V lost 3 bases, J lost 4 bases, and 13 bases lay in between. CDR3 amino acids: CASSLGRTVNQPQHF. The CDR3 bases are TGTGCCAGCAGTTTGGGCCGGACGGTAAATCAGCCCCAGCATTTT.

This clonotype was picked up a small number of times. This chain joins TRBV25-1 and TRBJ1-1; 9 nucleotides line up with TRBD1. Germline V CDR1 and CDR2: MGHDK, SYGVNS. V dropped 3 bases and J dropped 6; count of bases not matched to a gene: 8. This CDR3 region has 15 residues. The CDR3 loop reads CASSDLGQGLSEAFF. The CDR3 DNA is TGTGCCAGCAGTGACTTGGGACAGGGCCTCTCTGAAGCTTTCTTT.

This clonotype came up many times. J is TRBJ2-5 and V is TRBV12-3 or TRBV12-4; the D call may be TRBD1 or TRBD2 (5 bases each). V gave up 6 bases and J gave up 3 bases, with 20 bases separating them. The CDR3 totals 16 residues. The CDR3 nucleotides are TGTGCCAGCAGACTTCTTACCGGGACGGCTAAAGAGACCCAGTACTTC. This gives the protein CASRLLTGTAKETQYF.

J is TRBJ2-6 and V is TRBV2, with TRBD1 identical over 7 bases. This CDR3 has 16 amino acids. Trimming removed 6 bases from V and 0 bases from J; junction bases left unmatched: 5. Germline loops: CDR1 SNHLY, CDR2 FYNNEI. As DNA, the CDR3 is TGTGCCAGCAGCCCGGGACAGAACTCTGGGGCCAACGTCCTGACTTTC. Amino acid sequence: CASSPGQNSGANVLTF. The complete variable domain, with remaining parts taken from reference TRBV2 and TRBJ2-6, reads EPEVTQTPSHQVTQMGQEVILRCVPISNHLYFYWYRQILGQKVEFLVSFYNNEISEKSEIFDDQFSVERPDGSNFTLKIRSTKLEDSAMYFCASSPGQNSGANVLTFGAGSRLTVL.

This rearrangement joins TRBV7-2 to TRBJ1-5; 7 bases fit TRBD1. The germline V gene has CDR1 SGHTA and CDR2 FQGNSA. V was pared by 5 bases and J by 0 bases, with 4 bases of the junction left unmatched. CDR3 size: 15 residues. In DNA form, the CDR3 reads TGTGCCAGCAGCGGGGACAGCAATAGCAATCAGCCCCAGCATTTT. Translated, it gives CASSGDSNSNQPQHF.

The V and J genes are TRBV2 and TRBJ2-2, with a weak D call TRBD1 (5 bases). Trimming removed 9 bases at V and 4 bases at J, with 21 bases between. The CDR3 is made up of 16 amino acids. Looked up from germline, CDR1 is SNHLY and CDR2 is FYNNEI. The CDR3 DNA is TGTGCCAGAGAGACAGACCCCCGTGGGCGCACCGGGGAGCTGTTTTTT. The encoded protein is CARETDPRGRTGELFF. The whole variable domain, remainder taken from reference TRBV2 and TRBJ2-2, is EPEVTQTPSHQVTQMGQEVILRCVPISNHLYFYWYRQILGQKVEFLVSFYNNEISEKSEIFDDQFSVERPDGSNFTLKIRSTKLEDSAMYFCARETDPRGRTGELFFGEGSRLTVL.

As to this clonotype: Germline is not matched at one junction end, which may reflect a read error. The gene calls are TRBV28 and TRBJ2-2, with a possible D match to TRBD1 (6 bases). The germline CDR1 and CDR2 sequences are MDHEN and SYDVKM. The CDR3 is 15 residues long. The CDR3 spells CAISESGGNTGELFF. The CDR3 region has the DNA TGTGCCATCAGTGAGTCTGGGGGCAACACCGGGGAGCTGTTTTTT.

The J gene is TRBJ1-4, the V gene TRBV25-1; D is perhaps TRBD1 (5 bases). The CDR3 extends over 17 amino acids. Trimming removed 2 bases from V and 8 bases from J, with 21 bases in between. Germline V lookup: CDR1 MGHDK, CDR2 SYGVNS. DNA for the CDR3: TGTGCCAGCAGTGAAATGGTCGGGGAGGGGTTTGAAGAAAAACTGTTTTTT. It codes for CASSEMVGEGFEEKLFF.

There are many counts of this clonotype. In DNA form, the CDR3 reads TGCAGTGCTACGATCCCGGGACGGTCGATGAACACTGAAGCTTTCTTT. Translated: CSATIPGRSMNTEAFF. V is TRBV20-1 and J is TRBJ1-1, with a tentative D call TRBD1 (5 bases). The ends were cut back, 4 bases at V and 0 bases at J, with 18 bases in the middle. The germline V gene encodes CDR1 DFQATT and CDR2 SNEGSKA (reference sequence). This CDR3 comprises 16 residues.

J is TRBJ2-7 and V is TRBV29-1; possible D gene TRBD2, 7 bases. Germline CDR1 and CDR2: SQVTM and ANQGSEA. This CDR3 has 12 residues. Trimming removed 5 bases at V and 5 bases at J, with 13 bases between. The CDR3 DNA reads TGCAGCGTTAGGGGGGGTTCTGACGAGCAGTACTTC. This sequence encodes CSVRGGSDEQYF.

The chain joins TRBV7-9 to TRBJ2-2; no clear D. The ends were cut back, 5 bases at V and 0 bases at J, with 13 bases in the middle. Germline V gene sequence: CDR1 SEHNR, CDR2 FQNEAQ (reference sequence). The CDR3 has 16 residues. The CDR3 DNA is TGTGCCAGCAGCCACCAACTTAAACCGAACACCGGGGAGCTGTTTTTT. As protein: CASSHQLKPNTGELFF.

The chain joins TRBV20-1 to TRBJ2-2; D unresolved. Germline values: CDR1 DFQATT, CDR2 SNEGSKA (reference sequence). The CDR3 has 16 residues. Trimming removed 1 base from V and 4 bases from J, with 16 bases in between. CDR3 protein: CSARGPGRVGTGELFF. The CDR3 DNA reads as TGCAGTGCTAGAGGGCCAGGACGGGTGGGCACCGGGGAGCTGTTTTTT.

This clonotype showed up many times. The J gene is TRBJ1-5, the V gene TRBV5-4, with D possibly TRBD1 on 6 matching bases. Trimming removed 4 bases from V and 5 bases from J, with 10 bases in between. CDR3 length equals 13 residues. Looked up from germline, CDR1 is SGHNT and CDR2 is YYREEE (reference sequence). The DNA for the CDR3 is TGTGCCAGCAGCGAGGACAGCGATCAGCCCCAGCATTTT. Translated: CASSEDSDQPQHF.

This clonotype showed up just once. The J gene is TRBJ1-1, the V gene TRBV12-3 or TRBV12-4; a weak D match, TRBD1 (5 bases). CDR3 size: 14 residues. V was clipped by 6 bases and J by 3 bases, with 14 bases between them. The CDR3 DNA reads as TGTGCCAGCAGCCATGCACAGGTCCACACTGAAGCTTTCTTT. Translating gives CASSHAQVHTEAFF.

Many counts were recorded for this clonotype. This chain joins TRBV9 and TRBJ1-2; weak D call: TRBD1 (5 bases). This CDR3 has 14 residues. Deletions cut 4 bases from V and 5 bases from J, with 15 bases between. Germline CDR1 SGDLS, CDR2 YYNGEE. In DNA form, the CDR3 reads TGTGCCAGCAGCTCTGTGGGGGGTTTATATGGCTACACCTTC. This encodes CASSSVGGLYGYTF.

J is TRBJ2-7 and V is TRBV29-1, with unresolved D. Germline lookup yields CDR1 SQVTM and CDR2 ANQGSEA. This CDR3 is 12 amino acids long. Trimming left V 8 bases short and J 1 base short, with 12 bases between. The CDR3 DNA is TGCAGCTTAGGGTTACAATCCTACGAGCAGTACTTC. It translates to CSLGLQSYEQYF.

The genes are TRBV11-2 and TRBJ1-1; D perhaps matches TRBD1 (5 bases). Germline V gives CDR1 SGHAT, CDR2 FQNNGV. The CDR3 length is 14 residues. V shed 11 bases and J shed 4 bases, with 20 bases lying between them. CDR3 nucleotides: TGTGCCTGGAGCCGGGACCGCCACGGCACTGAAGCTTTCTTT. Protein: CAWSRDRHGTEAFF.

This clonotype showed up many times. V gene TRBV13 combines with J gene TRBJ1-5; D ambiguous. The CDR3 has 12 amino acids. Trimming stripped 5 bases from V and 0 bases from J, with 2 bases between. Germline V lookup: CDR1 PRHDT, CDR2 FYEKMQ (reference sequence). The CDR3 nucleotides are TGTGCCAGCAGCGCTAGCAATCAGCCCCAGCATTTT. It codes for CASSASNQPQHF.

Only a few counts were recorded for this clonotype. V gene TRBV30 combines with J gene TRBJ2-7; the match to TRBD2 covers 11 bases. CDR1 GTSNPN and CDR2 SVGIG come from the germline V gene (reference sequence). The CDR3 has 13 amino acids. J lost 6 bases, V lost 3 bases, and 4 bases had no gene match. CDR3 residues: CAWRRLAGREQYF. Written as DNA, the CDR3 is TGTGCCTGGAGACGACTAGCGGGACGCGAGCAGTACTTC.

This chain connects TRBV4-1 to TRBJ1-1; no clear D gene. Germline values: CDR1 MGHRA, CDR2 YSYEKL. Trimming took off 6 bases at V and 1 base at J, with 15 bases between the two ends. CDR3 length: 15 residues. Here the CDR3 reads CASRQFLQRNTEAFF. The CDR3 bases are TGCGCCAGCAGACAATTCCTACAGCGGAACACTGAAGCTTTCTTT.